This T cell receptor (beta chain) is from a study of T cells in Graves' hyperthyroidism and ophthalmopathy. RNA transcripts yielded amplified TCR beta CDR3 regions. The TCR CDR3 was amplified in a first-round RT-PCR using the HTBI primer set. MiXCR, run by TCRdb on the multiplex PCR reads, gives a single entry per CDR3 protein. This table has over 550,000 distinct CDR3 sequences, 16% appearing once. V was pared by 7 bases and J by 1 base, with 14 bases of the junction left unmatched. The length of the CDR3 is 17 residues. This clonotype was seen many times. The specimen was blood. The chain is built from TRBV12-3 or TRBV12-4 and TRBJ1-2, with 8 nucleotides matching TRBD1. The TCR was taken from a woman younger than 35 with Graves' hyperthyroidism. The CDR3 nucleotides are TGTGCCAGCATCTATACTGTGTGGACAGGGATTAACTATGGCTACACCTTC. It yields the protein CASIYTVWTGINYGYTF.